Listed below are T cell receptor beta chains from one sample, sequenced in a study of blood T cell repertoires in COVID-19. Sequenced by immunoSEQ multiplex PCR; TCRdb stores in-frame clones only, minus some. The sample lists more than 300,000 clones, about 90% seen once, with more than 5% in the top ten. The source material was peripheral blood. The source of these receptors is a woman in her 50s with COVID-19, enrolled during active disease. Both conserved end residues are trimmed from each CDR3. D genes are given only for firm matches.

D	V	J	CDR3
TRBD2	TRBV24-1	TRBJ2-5	ATAWRGETQY
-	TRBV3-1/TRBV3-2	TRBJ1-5	ASSQGGVYSNQPQH
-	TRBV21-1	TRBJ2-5	ASSKRASGETQY
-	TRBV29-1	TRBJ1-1	SVAQGSILGNTEAF
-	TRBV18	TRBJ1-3	ASSPPDRRSGNTIY
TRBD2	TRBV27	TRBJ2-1	ASSLSGLAGTGSSYNEQF
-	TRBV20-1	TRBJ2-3	SARVSDTQY
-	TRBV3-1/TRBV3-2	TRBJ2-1	ASSQLTAYNEQF
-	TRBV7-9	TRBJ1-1	ASRPQGMNTEAF
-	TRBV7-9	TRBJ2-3	ASSFYLLGPSTDTQY
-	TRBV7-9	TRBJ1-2	ASSLVSGGPGYGYT
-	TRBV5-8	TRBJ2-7	ASSLSTWRHYEQY
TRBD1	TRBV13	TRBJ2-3	ASSLDRGRAQY
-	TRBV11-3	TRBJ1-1	ASSLVGVNTEAF
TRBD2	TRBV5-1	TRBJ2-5	ASSLIASGTGLQETQY
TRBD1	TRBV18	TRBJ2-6	ASSPGHRGAGANVLT
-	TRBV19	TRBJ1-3	ASSIDGSSGNTIY
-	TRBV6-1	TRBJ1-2	ASSEKTVYGYT
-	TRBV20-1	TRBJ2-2	SASPRDINTGELF
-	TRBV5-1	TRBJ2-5	ASSLFNGETQY
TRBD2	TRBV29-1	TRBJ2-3	SVAPSGRADTQY
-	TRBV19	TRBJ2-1	ASSTQTGTYNEQF
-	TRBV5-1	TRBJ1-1	ASSVPQGLNTEAF
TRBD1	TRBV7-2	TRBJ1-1	ASSLREGAIGRTEAF
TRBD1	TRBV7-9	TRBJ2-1	AWGTGDNEQF
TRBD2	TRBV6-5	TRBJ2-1	ASSLTSGRAEQF
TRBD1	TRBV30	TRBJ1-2	AWRLRGQTLYGYT
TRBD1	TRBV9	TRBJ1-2	ASSVEQGLGGYT